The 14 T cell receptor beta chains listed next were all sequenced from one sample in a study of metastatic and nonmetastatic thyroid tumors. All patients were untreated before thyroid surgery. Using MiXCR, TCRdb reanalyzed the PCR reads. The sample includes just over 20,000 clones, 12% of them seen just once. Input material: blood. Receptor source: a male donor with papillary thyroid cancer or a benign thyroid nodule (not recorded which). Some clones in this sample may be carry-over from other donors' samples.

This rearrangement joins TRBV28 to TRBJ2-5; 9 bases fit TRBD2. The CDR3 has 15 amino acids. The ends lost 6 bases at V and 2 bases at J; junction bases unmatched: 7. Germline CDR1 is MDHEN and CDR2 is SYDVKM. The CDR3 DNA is TGTGCCAGCAGCCCCATAGCGGGAGCGCAAGAGACCCAGTACTTC. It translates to CASSPIAGAQETQYF.

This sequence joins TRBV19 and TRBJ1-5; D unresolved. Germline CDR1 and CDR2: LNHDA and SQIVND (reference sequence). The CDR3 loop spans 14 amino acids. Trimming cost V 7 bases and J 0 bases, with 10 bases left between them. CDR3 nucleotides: TGTGCCAGTAAAGAGTTGGTTAGCAATCAGCCCCAGCATTTT. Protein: CASKELVSNQPQHF.

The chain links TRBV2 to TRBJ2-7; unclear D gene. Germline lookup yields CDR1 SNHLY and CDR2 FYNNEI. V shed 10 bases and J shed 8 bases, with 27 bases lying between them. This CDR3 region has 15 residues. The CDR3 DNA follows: TGTGCCACCAACGATGATCAGGTGCTCTACGACCAGCAGTACTTC. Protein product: CATNDDQVLYDQQYF.

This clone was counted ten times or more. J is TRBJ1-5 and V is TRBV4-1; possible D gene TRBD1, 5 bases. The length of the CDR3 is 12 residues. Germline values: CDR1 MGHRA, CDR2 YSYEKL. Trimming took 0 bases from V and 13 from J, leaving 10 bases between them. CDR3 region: CASSQEGQGQHF. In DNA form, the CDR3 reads TGCGCCAGCAGCCAAGAAGGGCAGGGTCAGCATTTT.

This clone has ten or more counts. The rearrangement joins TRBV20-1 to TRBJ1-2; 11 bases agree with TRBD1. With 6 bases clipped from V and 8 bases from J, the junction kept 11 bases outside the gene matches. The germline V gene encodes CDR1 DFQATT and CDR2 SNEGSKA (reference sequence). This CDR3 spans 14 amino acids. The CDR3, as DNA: TGCAGTGCGGGCTCAACCGGGACAGGGGGGGGCTACACCTTC. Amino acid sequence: CSAGSTGTGGGYTF.

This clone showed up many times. The DNA of the CDR3 is TGTGCCAGCTCAACGACAGAACAAGAGACCCAGTACTTC. Its translation is CASSTTEQETQYF. The V call is TRBV18, the J call TRBJ2-5; D is perhaps TRBD1 (5 bases). V was pared by 5 bases and J by 2 bases, with 9 bases between. The V gene's germline CDR1 is KGHSH and CDR2 LQKENI. This CDR3 has 13 residues. Filled out from reference TRBV18 and TRBJ2-5, the complete variable domain reads NAGVMQNPRHLVRRRGQEARLRCSPMKGHSHVYWYRQLPEEGLKFMVYLQKENIIDESGMPKERFSAEFPKEGPSILRIQQVVRGDSAAYFCASSTTEQETQYFGPGTRLLVL.

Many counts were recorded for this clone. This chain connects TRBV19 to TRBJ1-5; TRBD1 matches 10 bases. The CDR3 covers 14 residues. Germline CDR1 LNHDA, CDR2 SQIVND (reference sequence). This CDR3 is CASGDRGGNQPQHF. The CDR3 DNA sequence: TGTGCTTCGGGGGACAGGGGAGGTAATCAGCCCCAGCATTTT.

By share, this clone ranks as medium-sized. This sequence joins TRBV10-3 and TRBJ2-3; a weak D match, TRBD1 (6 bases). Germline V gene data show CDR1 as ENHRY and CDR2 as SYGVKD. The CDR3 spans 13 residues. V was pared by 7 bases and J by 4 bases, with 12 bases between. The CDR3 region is CAIKAGTPDTQYF. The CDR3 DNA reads TGTGCCATCAAGGCAGGGACACCAGATACGCAGTATTTT.

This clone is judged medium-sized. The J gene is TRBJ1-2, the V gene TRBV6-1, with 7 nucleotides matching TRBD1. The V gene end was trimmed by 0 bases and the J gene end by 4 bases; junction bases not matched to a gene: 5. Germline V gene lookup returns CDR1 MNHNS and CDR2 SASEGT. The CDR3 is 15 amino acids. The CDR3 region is CASSEARDSLYGYTF. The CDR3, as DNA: TGTGCCAGCAGTGAAGCCCGGGACAGCCTCTATGGCTACACCTTC.

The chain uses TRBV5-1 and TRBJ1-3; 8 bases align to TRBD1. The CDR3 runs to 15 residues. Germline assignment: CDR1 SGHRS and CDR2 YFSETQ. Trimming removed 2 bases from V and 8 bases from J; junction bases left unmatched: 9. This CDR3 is CASSFSGGKGDTIYF. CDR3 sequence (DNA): TGCGCCAGCAGCTTCTCAGGGGGCAAGGGTGACACCATATATTTT.

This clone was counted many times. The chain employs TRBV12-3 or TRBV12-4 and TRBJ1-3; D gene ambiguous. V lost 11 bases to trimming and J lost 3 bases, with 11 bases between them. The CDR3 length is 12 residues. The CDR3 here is CAARIDGNTIYF. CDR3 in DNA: TGTGCCGCCCGGATAGATGGAAACACCATATATTTT.

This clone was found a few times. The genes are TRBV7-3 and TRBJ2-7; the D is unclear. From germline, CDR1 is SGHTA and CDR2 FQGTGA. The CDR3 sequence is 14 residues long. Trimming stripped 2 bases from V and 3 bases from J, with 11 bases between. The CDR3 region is CASSLVSAYYEQYF. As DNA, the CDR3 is TGTGCCAGCAGCTTAGTGTCAGCTTACTACGAGCAGTACTTC.

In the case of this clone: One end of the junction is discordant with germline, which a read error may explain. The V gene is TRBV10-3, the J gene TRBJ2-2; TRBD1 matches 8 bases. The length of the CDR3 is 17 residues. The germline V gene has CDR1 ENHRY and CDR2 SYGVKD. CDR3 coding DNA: TGTGCCATCAGTCTCCGCGCGGGACAGGCGAACACCGTGGAGCTGTTTTTT. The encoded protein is CAISLRAGQANTVELFF.

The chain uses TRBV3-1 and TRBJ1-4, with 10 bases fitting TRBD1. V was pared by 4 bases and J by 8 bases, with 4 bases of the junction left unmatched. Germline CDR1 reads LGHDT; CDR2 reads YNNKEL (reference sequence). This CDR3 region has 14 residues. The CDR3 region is CASSRGTGAEKLFF. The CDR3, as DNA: TGTGCCAGCAGCCGTGGGACAGGGGCCGAAAAACTGTTTTTT.